These 27 T cell receptor beta chains came from one sample sequenced in a study of T cell responses to AZD1222 COVID-19 vaccine. This table comes from immunoSEQ multiplex PCR, and its TCRdb copy is limited to in-frame clones, with some not included. The sample shows over 110,000 clones, about 91% of them seen only once. The specimen was peripheral blood, collected 28 days after the second AZD1222 dose. Receptor source: an adult who received the AZD1222 COVID-19 vaccine.

A word on this clone: In the same sample, other DNA sequences code for this CDR3. This chain connects TRBV2 to TRBJ1-1; TRBD1 agrees at 9 bases. Germline-derived CDR1 and CDR2 are SNHLY and FYNNEI. The CDR3 covers 15 residues. V gave up 5 bases and J gave up 0 bases; unmatched junction bases: 4. In DNA form, the CDR3 reads TGTGCCAGCAGTAGGGGGACAGGGATGAACACTGAAGCTTTCTTT. Amino acid sequence: CASSRGTGMNTEAFF.

The chain has TRBV29-1 and TRBJ2-1; 8 nucleotides align to TRBD1. CDR3 length: 15 residues. The ends lost 1 base at V and 3 bases at J; junction bases unmatched: 5. CDR1 is SQVTM and CDR2 is ANQGSEA in the germline V gene. The chain's CDR3 is CSVEGTGTNYNEQFF. CDR3 DNA: TGCAGCGTTGAAGGGACAGGGACCAACTACAATGAGCAGTTCTTC.

The gene calls are TRBV4-1 and TRBJ2-6; D is possibly TRBD2 (7 bases). This CDR3 has 16 amino acids. V was shortened by 0 bases and J by 8 bases, with 14 bases between the two germline ends. Germline V gene data show CDR1 as MGHRA and CDR2 as YSYEKL. Here the CDR3 reads CASSQETRGGSNVLTF. For the CDR3, the DNA is TGCGCCAGCAGCCAAGAGACCAGGGGAGGGTCCAACGTCCTGACTTTC.

The V call is TRBV27, the J call TRBJ2-1; 7 nucleotides align to TRBD2. This CDR3 has 15 residues. Germline values: CDR1 MNHEY, CDR2 SMNVEV (reference sequence). Trimming cost V 2 bases and J 3 bases; bases outside gene matches: 4. CDR3 loop: CASSLAGVLYNEQFF. The CDR3 DNA sequence: TGTGCCAGCAGTTTAGCGGGAGTTCTCTACAATGAGCAGTTCTTC.

The chain uses TRBV7-9 and TRBJ2-5, with D possibly matching TRBD2 (5 bases). The CDR3 spans 12 residues. V lost 1 base and J lost 7, with 7 bases in between. The germline CDR1 and CDR2 sequences are SEHNR and FQNEAQ (reference sequence). The CDR3, as DNA: TGTGCCAGCAGCTTAGGTGGAGGGACCCAGTACTTC. Translating it yields CASSLGGGTQYF.

The gene calls are TRBV10-3 and TRBJ1-2; D is perhaps TRBD1 (5 bases). V was clipped by 3 bases and J by 3 bases, with 8 bases between them. CDR1 and CDR2 from the germline V gene are ENHRY and SYGVKD. This CDR3 is built from 13 residues. The CDR3 region is CAISDARDYGYTF. In DNA, the CDR3 is TGTGCCATCAGTGATGCCAGGGACTATGGCTACACCTTC.

The CDR3 sequence is CASSPGGGRSSYEQYF. As DNA, the CDR3 is TGTGCCAGCTCTCCGGGAGGAGGACGGTCCTCCTACGAGCAGTACTTC. The chain links TRBV5-4 to TRBJ2-7, with TRBD2 matching over 7 bases. Germline V gene lookup returns CDR1 SGHNT and CDR2 YYREEE (reference sequence). With V trimmed by 7 bases and J by 0 bases, 13 bases remained unmatched. CDR3 size: 16 residues.

V is TRBV5-1 and J is TRBJ1-5; D ambiguous. V was cut by 2 bases and J by 0 bases, with 6 bases left in between. The CDR3 runs 14 residues. The germline V gene encodes CDR1 SGHRS and CDR2 YFSETQ. The CDR3 coding sequence is TGCGCCAGCAGCTTAGACACTAGCAATCAGCCCCAGCATTTT. Encoded protein: CASSLDTSNQPQHF.

The CDR3 DNA reads as TGTGCCAGCAGTTTCGGGGGGGATCAGCCCCAGCATTTT. Its protein is CASSFGGDQPQHF. The V and J genes are TRBV27 and TRBJ1-5; D is possibly TRBD1 (5 bases). CDR1 is MNHEY, CDR2 SMNVEV, per germline (reference sequence). V dropped 3 bases and J dropped 5 bases, with 8 bases sitting between them. CDR3 length: 13 residues.

The V and J genes are TRBV2 and TRBJ1-2; D is possibly TRBD1 (6 bases). CDR1 SNHLY and CDR2 FYNNEI come from the germline V gene. CDR3 length equals 13 residues. V shed 7 bases and J shed 1 base, with 10 bases lying between them. The CDR3 loop is CASKQGINYGYTF. In DNA form, the CDR3 reads TGTGCCAGCAAACAGGGAATTAACTATGGCTACACCTTC.

The rearrangement uses TRBV5-6 and TRBJ1-6; maybe TRBD1 (6 bases). Trimming took 0 bases from V and 5 from J, leaving 18 bases between them. Germline assignment: CDR1 SGHDT and CDR2 YYEEEE. This CDR3 is 18 amino acids long. The CDR3 is CASSLGDKGRVDNSPLHF. The CDR3 nucleotides read TGTGCCAGCAGCTTGGGGGACAAAGGAAGGGTGGATAATTCACCCCTCCACTTT. Drawing the rest from reference TRBV5-6 and TRBJ1-6, the complete variable domain is DAGVTQSPTHLIKTRGQQVTLRCSPKSGHDTVSWYQQALGQGPQFIFQYYEEEERQRGNFPDRFSGHQFPNYSSELNVNALLLGDSALYLCASSLGDKGRVDNSPLHFGNGTRLTVT.

The chain is built from TRBV19 and TRBJ1-5, with unresolved D. V gave up 2 bases and J gave up 6 bases, with 8 bases separating them. Per the germline V gene, CDR1 is LNHDA and CDR2 is SQIVND (reference sequence). The length of the CDR3 is 13 residues. CDR3 amino acids: CASSIKSGQPQHF. CDR3 coding DNA: TGTGCCAGTAGTATAAAGTCCGGTCAGCCCCAGCATTTT.

The chain combines TRBV7-9 with TRBJ1-1; a possible D gene is TRBD1 (5 bases). This CDR3 is 15 amino acids long. The germline CDR1 and CDR2 sequences are SEHNR and FQNEAQ (reference sequence). V shed 5 bases and J shed 1 base, with 14 bases lying between them. The CDR3 DNA reads TGTGCCAGCAGCCCGACAGACCTTCGGAACACTGAAGCTTTCTTT. Translated, it gives CASSPTDLRNTEAFF.

This clone was picked up one time. The chain uses TRBV27 and TRBJ2-7; 10 nucleotides match TRBD1. The CDR3 is 16 amino acids. Germline values: CDR1 MNHEY, CDR2 SMNVEV (reference sequence). Trimming cost V 3 bases and J 1 base; bases outside gene matches: 6. The CDR3 protein is CASSFFGTGVSYEQYV. The DNA of the CDR3 is TGTGCCAGCAGTTTCTTCGGGACAGGGGTTTCCTACGAGCAGTACGTC.

J is TRBJ1-2 and V is TRBV4-1, with unresolved D. From germline, CDR1 is MGHRA and CDR2 YSYEKL. This CDR3 region has 15 residues. V was trimmed by 6 bases and J by 1 base, leaving 15 bases between them. The CDR3 loop reads CASSPSVGDNYGYTF. CDR3 coding DNA: TGCGCCAGCAGTCCAAGCGTCGGGGATAACTATGGCTACACCTTC.

The chain recombines TRBV6-2 or TRBV6-3 with TRBJ2-6, with 8 nucleotides matching TRBD1. V was pared by 5 bases and J by 0 bases, with 15 bases of the junction left unmatched. The V gene's germline CDR1 is MNHEY and CDR2 SVGEGT. This CDR3 has 20 amino acids. CDR3 sequence reads: CASSPDRGIRTNSGANVLTF. As DNA, the CDR3 is TGTGCCAGCAGTCCCGACAGGGGTATCCGGACCAACTCTGGGGCCAACGTCCTGACTTTC.

This clone was detected only a few times. The rearrangement uses TRBV29-1 and TRBJ2-5; a weak D match, TRBD1 (5 bases). The length of the CDR3 is 12 residues. Trimming pared 6 bases from V and 4 bases from J, leaving 12 bases between. CDR1 and CDR2 (germline): SQVTM, ANQGSEA. DNA of the CDR3: TGCAGCGTCGGCAGGGAAATAGAGACCCAGTACTTC. Its translation is CSVGREIETQYF.

This chain connects TRBV4-1 to TRBJ1-4; D unresolved. Trimming removed 0 bases from V and 8 bases from J, with 4 bases in between. The CDR3 has 12 amino acids. Germline V lookup: CDR1 MGHRA, CDR2 YSYEKL. CDR3 sequence: CASSQDGEKLFF. Written as DNA, the CDR3 is TGCGCCAGCAGCCAAGATGGCGAAAAACTGTTTTTT.

This chain links TRBV28 with TRBJ1-1; D ambiguous. CDR3 length equals 15 residues. Germline V gives CDR1 MDHEN, CDR2 SYDVKM. V was cut by 3 bases and J by 0 bases, with 11 bases left in between. The CDR3 coding sequence is TGTGCCAGCAGTTTTGCCACACCTATGAACACTGAAGCTTTCTTT. Translated: CASSFATPMNTEAFF. Full variable domain (remainder filled in from reference TRBV28 and TRBJ1-1): DVKVTQSSRYLVKRTGEKVFLECVQDMDHENMFWYRQDPGLGLRLIYFSYDVKMKEKGDIPEGYSVSREKKERFSLILESASTNQTSMYLCASSFATPMNTEAFFGQGTRLTVV.

The chain combines TRBV5-5 with TRBJ1-2; no clear D gene. From germline, CDR1 is SGHKS and CDR2 YYEKEE (reference sequence). The V gene lost 4 bases and the J gene lost 9 bases, with 16 bases spanning the gap. The CDR3 is 13 residues long. Written as DNA, the CDR3 is TGTGCCAGCAGCGCCCGGGCCCAGCGTAGCTACACCTTC. This codes for CASSARAQRSYTF. Based on the CDR3 plus reference TRBV5-5 and TRBJ1-2, the full variable domain is DAGVTQSPTHLIKTRGQQVTLRCSPISGHKSVSWYQQVLGQGPQFIFQYYEKEERGRGNFPDRFSARQFPNYSSELNVNALLLGDSALYLCASSARAQRSYTFGSGTRLTVV.

V and J are TRBV6-6 and TRBJ2-2, with 7 bases matching TRBD2. Germline-derived CDR1 and CDR2 are MNHNY and SVGAGI (reference sequence). After removal of 7 bases from V and 5 bases from J, the junction contained 7 bases not matched to a gene. This CDR3 has 14 residues. The CDR3 sequence: CASTITGGTGELFF. The CDR3 DNA follows: TGTGCCAGCACCATAACCGGGGGGACCGGGGAGCTGTTTTTT.

The V and J genes are TRBV6-5 and TRBJ1-2; D call uncertain. The V end lost 7 bases, the J end lost 1 base, and 13 bases lay between the germline ends. The CDR3 consists of 14 residues. CDR1 is MNHEY and CDR2 is SVGAGI in the germline V gene. CDR3 loop: CASTASGSNYGYTF. The CDR3 DNA is TGTGCCAGCACCGCTTCAGGTAGTAACTATGGCTACACCTTC.

V and J are TRBV27 and TRBJ2-1, with D perhaps being TRBD1 or TRBD2 (5 bases each). The CDR3 is 18 residues long. Germline loops: CDR1 MNHEY, CDR2 SMNVEV (reference sequence). Trimming left V 0 bases short and J 0 bases short, with 15 bases between. This chain's CDR3 is CASSLSFPGPSSYNEQFF. CDR3 nucleotide sequence: TGTGCCAGCAGTTTATCTTTCCCGGGACCCAGCTCCTACAATGAGCAGTTCTTC.

V gene TRBV9 combines with J gene TRBJ1-6, with D uncertain. Trimming pared 4 bases from V and 14 bases from J, leaving 22 bases between. Germline V CDR1 and CDR2: SGDLS, YYNGEE. The CDR3 contains 15 residues. The CDR3 protein is CASSSFGSSFQALHF. The DNA for the CDR3 is TGTGCCAGCAGCTCCTTCGGGTCCTCCTTTCAGGCCCTCCACTTT.

The table lists this clone with a count of one. This chain uses TRBV14 with TRBJ1-1; D call uncertain. CDR3 size: 13 residues. V was cut by 2 bases and J by 5 bases, with 9 bases left in between. Germline-derived CDR1 and CDR2 are SGHDN and FVKESK. CDR3 coding DNA: TGTGCCAGCAGCCAAAGCCTGGGGACTGAAGCTTTCTTT. Translating it yields CASSQSLGTEAFF.

The rearrangement uses TRBV9 and TRBJ1-1, with 12 bases lining up with TRBD1. The CDR3 consists of 17 residues. The trim removed 4 bases at V and 3 bases at J, leaving 10 bases unmatched. Per the germline V gene, CDR1 is SGDLS and CDR2 is YYNGEE. The CDR3 loop reads CASSTNGTGGWDTEAFF. As DNA, the CDR3 is TGTGCCAGCAGCACAAACGGGACAGGGGGCTGGGACACTGAAGCTTTCTTT.

The genes are TRBV9 and TRBJ2-2, with D perhaps given as TRBD1 or TRBD2 (5 bases each). Trimming pared 4 bases from V and 7 bases from J, leaving 17 bases between. From germline, CDR1 is SGDLS and CDR2 YYNGEE. The CDR3 covers 15 residues. The CDR3 DNA follows: TGTGCCAGCAGCCCCGCCGGGGCCGTGGGCGGGGAGCTGTTTTTT. Its translation is CASSPAGAVGGELFF.